This T cell receptor beta chain was captured in a study of beta chain features in type 1 diabetes. Study-wide results and limits: The study notes PCR might favor shorter templates equally in patients and controls. The study found fewer insertions and more deletions at VDJ junctions in type 1 diabetes patients. Moderately but significantly shorter TCRB CDR3s were found in Type 1 diabetes patients in all four CD4+ subsets.

Of the isolated RNA, all was reverse transcribed, and so the sequenced material was expressed TCRB transcripts. About 3.57 million reads, on average, came from each naive, central memory and regulatory T cell sample. The repertoire was sequenced with immunoSEQ multiplex PCR; TCRdb's copy has only in-frame clones and lacks some. The sample has a few hundred thousand clones; approximately 28% are singletons. This clone appeared a single time. Antigen: not known. This CDR3 contains 15 residues. V was clipped by 4 bases and J by 7 bases; unmatched bases: 5. Germline lookup yields CDR1 SGHNT and CDR2 YENEEA.

The sequenced sample consisted of naive CD4+ T cells from blood. The source is a man aged 18 to 29 in good health. The V and J genes are TRBV11-3 and TRBJ2-1, with TRBD1 identical over 12 bases. CDR3 coding DNA: TGTGCCAGCAGCTCCCGGGACAGGGGGCTGAATGAGCAGTTCTTC. Encoded protein: CASSSRDRGLNEQFF. The full variable domain, in which reference TRBV11-3 and TRBJ2-1 provide the parts outside the CDR3, is EAGVVQSPRYKIIEKKQPVAFWCNPISGHNTLYWYLQNLGQGPELLIRYENEEAVDDSQLPKDRFSAERLKGVDSTLKIQPAELGDSAVYLCASSSRDRGLNEQFFGPGTRLTVL.